This entry lists 8 T cell receptor beta chains sequenced from one sample in a study of T cell changes during pregnancy in multiple sclerosis. TCRdb keeps only in-frame clones here, not all; method: immunoSEQ multiplex PCR. The repertoire holds over 40,000 clones, with 88% as singletons. This sample comprised CD4+ T cells from peripheral blood mononuclear cells, obtained in the second trimester of pregnancy. The receptors stem from a female donor with multiple sclerosis, enrolled in a pregnancy study.

The J gene is TRBJ2-3, the V gene TRBV9; D uncertain. The CDR3 spans 13 residues. V lost 5 bases and J lost 2, with 9 bases in between. CDR1 and CDR2 (germline): SGDLS, YYNGEE. The CDR3 nucleotides are TGTGCCAGCAGTATTGTAAACACAGATACGCAGTATTTT. Protein sequence: CASSIVNTDTQYF.

The chain couples TRBV12-1 to TRBJ2-1; the listed D gene, TRBD2, was not tested against the DNA. TRBV12-1 is a listed pseudogene. CDR3 length: 14 residues. CDR3: CASILAGANNEQFF. CDR3 sequence (DNA): TGTGCCAGCATCCTCGCGGGGGCTAACAATGAGCAGTTCTTC.

The chain recombines TRBV5-6 with TRBJ2-7, with TRBD2 matching 12 bases. The germline V gene encodes CDR1 SGHDT and CDR2 YYEEEE. V shed 2 bases, J shed 4 bases, and the junction held 4 bases outside the gene matches. The CDR3 length is 15 residues. CDR3 nucleotides: TGTGCCAGCAGCTTACTAGCGGGAGGAAATTACGAGCAGTACTTC. Amino acids: CASSLLAGGNYEQYF.

This clone appeared a few times. The J gene is TRBJ2-1, the V gene TRBV29-1, with 7 positions matching TRBD2. The V segment lost 3 bases and the J segment 7 bases; nucleotides outside the gene matches: 18. The CDR3 loop spans 17 amino acids. The germline V gene has CDR1 SQVTM and CDR2 ANQGSEA. The CDR3 DNA reads as TGCAGCGTTGATTCTCCGGCGGGCCTAGCGGTTACAAATGAGCAGTTCTTC. It yields the protein CSVDSPAGLAVTNEQFF.

In its sample, this clone was seen once. The V and J genes are TRBV7-8 and TRBJ2-7; possible D gene TRBD2, 5 bases. The CDR3 is made up of 14 amino acids. The germline V and J ends were trimmed by 5 bases and 2 bases, with 13 bases remaining between them. Germline V gene data show CDR1 as SGHVS and CDR2 as FQNEAQ. The CDR3 bases are TGTGCCAGCAGCCCAGACTCCGGGACCTACGAGCAGTACTTC. Translating it yields CASSPDSGTYEQYF.

CDR3 protein: CASSSGQGAEETQYF. In DNA form, the CDR3 reads TGTGCCAGCAGCTCGGGACAGGGGGCCGAAGAGACCCAGTACTTC. This chain links TRBV7-3 with TRBJ2-5, with 12 bases identical to TRBD1. The J segment lost 3 bases and the V segment lost 4 bases, leaving 3 bases of the junction unmatched. This CDR3 has 15 amino acids. Germline-derived CDR1 and CDR2 are SGHTA and FQGTGA. The variable domain in full, completed from reference TRBV7-3 and TRBJ2-5, reads GAGVSQTPSNKVTEKGKYVELRCDPISGHTALYWYRQSLGQGPEFLIYFQGTGAADDSGLPNDRFFAVRPEGSVSTLKIQRTERGDSAVYLCASSSGQGAEETQYFGPGTRLLVL.

The J gene is TRBJ2-1, the V gene TRBV4-2; TRBD2 matches 9 bases. Trimming cost V 4 bases and J 0 bases; bases outside gene matches: 4. This CDR3 is 16 amino acids long. CDR1 is LGHNA and CDR2 is YNFKEQ in the germline V gene. The CDR3 loop reads CASSLRLADSYNEQFF. The CDR3 bases are TGTGCCAGCAGCCTCCGACTAGCGGACTCCTACAATGAGCAGTTCTTC.

The rearrangement joins TRBV2 to TRBJ2-7; a weak D match, TRBD1 (5 bases). Between the trimmed V and J ends, which lost 0 bases and 9 bases, there was a span of 9 bases. CDR1 is SNHLY, CDR2 FYNNEI, per germline. The CDR3 extends over 12 amino acids. The CDR3 reads CASSEAWGGQYF. The CDR3 coding sequence is TGTGCCAGCAGTGAAGCATGGGGCGGGCAGTACTTC.